These T cell receptor beta chains were read from a single sample in a study of low-dose radiotherapy and immunotherapy resistance in tumors. TCRdb reprocessed the reads via MiXCR and lists one record per CDR3 protein. The sample lists about 39,000 distinct CDR3 sequences, less than 25% occurring once. The material sequenced was PBMCs, taken after low-dose radiotherapy plus immunotherapy. The receptors here all came from a female donor with ovarian cancer. Each CDR3 is given with its conserved first and last residue. D genes are given only for firm matches. A row's size may be missing; if present it is once, few, many or a size class.

clone size: few
V gene: TRBV2
D gene: NA
J gene: TRBJ1-4
CDR3 DNA: TGTGCCAGCAGTGAAGGTTCCGGGACATCCACCATGTCTGGAGGTGAAAAACTGTTTTTT
CDR3 protein: CASSEGSGTSTMSGGEKLFF

clone size: many
V gene: TRBV5-4
D gene: TRBD1
J gene: TRBJ2-7
CDR3 DNA: TGTGCCAGCAGCTTGCCGGGACAGCAAACCTACGAGCAGTACTTC
CDR3 protein: CASSLPGQQTYEQYF

clone size: NA
V gene: TRBV5-1
D gene: TRBD1
J gene: TRBJ2-1
CDR3 DNA: TGCGCCAGCAGACGGTCCCCGGGACAGGGGGCTTCTGGGCTTTACAATGAGCAGTTCTTC
CDR3 protein: CASRRSPGQGASGLYNEQFF

clone size: many
V gene: TRBV5-1
D gene: TRBD1
J gene: TRBJ2-7
CDR3 DNA: TGCGCCAGCAGCCCTGGGACAGGGGGTCCGAGGGAGCAGTACTTC
CDR3 protein: CASSPGTGGPREQYF

clone size: many
V gene: TRBV19
D gene: NA
J gene: TRBJ1-5
CDR3 DNA: TGTGCCACCTCCCTGGGGAGTGGCAATCAGCCCCAGCATTTT
CDR3 protein: CATSLGSGNQPQHF

clone size: many
V gene: TRBV5-1
D gene: TRBD2
J gene: TRBJ2-2
CDR3 DNA: TGCGCCAGCAGCAAGGGACTAGCGGGGTCCGGGGAGCTGTTTTTT
CDR3 protein: CASSKGLAGSGELFF

clone size: many
V gene: TRBV5-1
D gene: NA
J gene: TRBJ2-1
CDR3 DNA: TGCGCCAGCAGCTTGGTTTCCAGCCCCTACAATGAGCAGTTCTTC
CDR3 protein: CASSLVSSPYNEQFF

clone size: many
V gene: TRBV28
D gene: NA
J gene: TRBJ2-2
CDR3 DNA: TGTGCCAGCAGTTCCCTCCGGCCGACACGGGGGCTCACCGGGGAGCTGTTTTTT
CDR3 protein: CASSSLRPTRGLTGELFF

clone size: NA
V gene: TRBV25-1
D gene: NA
J gene: TRBJ1-1
CDR3 DNA: TGTGCCAGCAGTGAAGGGGGCGCTTCTGGAGCTTTCTTT
CDR3 protein: CASSEGGASGAFF

clone size: NA
V gene: TRBV5-5
D gene: NA
J gene: TRBJ2-2
CDR3 DNA: TGTGCCAGTAAACCAAGCCCCACCAACACCGGGGAGCTGTTTTTT
CDR3 protein: CASKPSPTNTGELFF

clone size: many
V gene: TRBV6-2/TRBV6-3
D gene: NA
J gene: TRBJ1-1
CDR3 DNA: TGTGCCAGCAGTGAAACGCCGCAGTATAAAGCTTTCTTT
CDR3 protein: CASSETPQYKAFF

clone size: many
V gene: TRBV7-9
D gene: NA
J gene: TRBJ2-5
CDR3 DNA: TGTGCCAGCAGCTTAGGACAGCTCTTCCAAGAGACCCAGTACTTC
CDR3 protein: CASSLGQLFQETQYF

clone size: many
V gene: TRBV2
D gene: NA
J gene: TRBJ2-1
CDR3 DNA: TGTGCCAGAAAGGTGGCCTACAATGAGCAGTTCTTC
CDR3 protein: CARKVAYNEQFF

clone size: few
V gene: TRBV5-1
D gene: NA
J gene: TRBJ2-2
CDR3 DNA: NA
CDR3 protein: CASSFQGSGELFFF

clone size: many
V gene: TRBV6-4
D gene: NA
J gene: TRBJ2-3
CDR3 DNA: TGTGCCAGCAGTGAAGGGAGTGGGTCAGATACGCAGTATTTT
CDR3 protein: CASSEGSGSDTQYF

clone size: NA
V gene: TRBV9
D gene: NA
J gene: TRBJ1-3
CDR3 DNA: TGTGCCAGCAGCGTAGGAGGCCTCGGAAACACCATATATTTT
CDR3 protein: CASSVGGLGNTIYF

clone size: many
V gene: TRBV18
D gene: TRBD1
J gene: TRBJ2-7
CDR3 DNA: TGTGCCAGCTCACACTCCGGGACAGGGAGCTACGAGCAGTACTTC
CDR3 protein: CASSHSGTGSYEQYF

clone size: many
V gene: TRBV12-3/TRBV12-4
D gene: TRBD1
J gene: TRBJ2-2
CDR3 DNA: TGTGCCAGCAGTTTTCGTGGACAGGGGGCGATCGGGGAGCTGTTTTTT
CDR3 protein: CASSFRGQGAIGELFF

clone size: many
V gene: TRBV7-2
D gene: NA
J gene: TRBJ2-5
CDR3 DNA: TGTGCCAGCAGCTCGGACCCACGAGAGACCCAGTACTTC
CDR3 protein: CASSSDPRETQYF

clone size: many
V gene: TRBV7-2
D gene: NA
J gene: TRBJ2-7
CDR3 DNA: TGTGCCAGCAGCTTGGCAGGGACTTGGTCCTACGAGCAGTACTTC
CDR3 protein: CASSLAGTWSYEQYF

clone size: NA
V gene: TRBV28
D gene: NA
J gene: TRBJ2-5
CDR3 DNA: TGTGCCAGCAGCCGAGGGTGGGGGCGCAGTGAGACCCAGTACTTC
CDR3 protein: CASSRGWGRSETQYF

clone size: many
V gene: TRBV7-9
D gene: TRBD1
J gene: TRBJ1-4
CDR3 DNA: TGTGCCAGCAGCGCGATGACAGGGCGGGGTGAAAAACTGTTTTTT
CDR3 protein: CASSAMTGRGEKLFF

clone size: many
V gene: TRBV27
D gene: TRBD1
J gene: TRBJ2-2
CDR3 DNA: TGTGCCAGCAGTTTACTCCGGACAGGGCGGGGCGGGGAGCTGTTTTTT
CDR3 protein: CASSLLRTGRGGELFF

clone size: many
V gene: TRBV19
D gene: NA
J gene: TRBJ1-5
CDR3 DNA: TGTGCCAGTAGTATCACGGTCTCAGGGAATCAGCCCCAGCATTTT
CDR3 protein: CASSITVSGNQPQHF

clone size: many
V gene: TRBV3-1
D gene: NA
J gene: TRBJ1-2
CDR3 DNA: TGTGCCAGCAGCCCCAAGACTGGTAGCTATGGCTACACCTTC
CDR3 protein: CASSPKTGSYGYTF

clone size: medium-sized
V gene: TRBV29-1
D gene: NA
J gene: TRBJ2-7
CDR3 DNA: TGCAGCGTTGAGGCCAACGAGGGGCAGTACTTC
CDR3 protein: CSVEANEGQYF

clone size: NA
V gene: TRBV29-1
D gene: TRBD1
J gene: TRBJ2-5
CDR3 DNA: TGCAGCGCCGGGACAGGGGAAGAGACCCAGTACTTC
CDR3 protein: CSAGTGEETQYF

clone size: NA
V gene: TRBV5-1
D gene: TRBD1
J gene: TRBJ2-2
CDR3 DNA: TGCGCCAGCAGCCAGAAGCGGACAGGTGGGAACACCGGGGAGCTGTTTTTT
CDR3 protein: CASSQKRTGGNTGELFF